These T cell receptor beta chains were read from a single sample in a study of blood T cell repertoires in COVID-19. The data were produced by immunoSEQ multiplex PCR, yet TCRdb's version contains in-frame clones alone and is incomplete. The data show under 300,000 clones, around 90% seen once. The specimen sequenced was peripheral blood. Source of these receptors: a woman in her forties who had recovered from COVID-19. The CDR3 runs from the conserved cysteine through the conserved F or W. A D gene is named only where the DNA matches it firmly. For some rows the clone size is stated as once, few or many, or as a class when expanded; others skip it.

j_gene	abundance	d_gene	v_gene	CDR3nt	CDR3aa
TRBJ1-4	NA	NA	TRBV6-6	TGTGCCAGCAGTTACACTGGACAGAATGAAAAACTGTTTTTT	CASSYTGQNEKLFF
TRBJ2-1	once	TRBD2	TRBV2	TGTGCCAGCAGTTGGACTAGCGGCCTCCCGAGGAATGAGCAGTTCTTC	CASSWTSGLPRNEQFF
TRBJ1-5	NA	NA	TRBV27	TGTGCCAGCAGTTCCAGGGCCAGAGATCCCCAGCATTTT	CASSSRARDPQHF
TRBJ1-2	NA	TRBD1	TRBV7-2	TGTGCCAGCAGCTGGCAGGGGACAGCGAATAATGGCTACACCTTC	CASSWQGTANNGYTF
TRBJ2-1	NA	NA	TRBV10-3	TGTGCCATCAGCTTAGAAGGAGGGTACAATGAGCAGTTCTTC	CAISLEGGYNEQFF
TRBJ2-7	NA	TRBD2	TRBV5-1	TGCGCCAGCAGCTCCGGGACTAGCGGTCTAGTATACGAGCAGTACTTC	CASSSGTSGLVYEQYF
TRBJ2-1	NA	TRBD2	TRBV3-1/TRBV3-2	TGTGCCAGCAGCCGTAGCGGGTCAAGCTCCTACAATGAGCAGTTCTTC	CASSRSGSSSYNEQFF
TRBJ2-7	NA	NA	TRBV19	TGTGCCAGTAGTATAGGGCCAGCGGGCGAGTATGACGAGCAGTACTTC	CASSIGPAGEYDEQYF
TRBJ2-7	NA	TRBD1	TRBV28	TGTGCCACCGACAGGGCCAGCTCCTACGAGCAGTACTTC	CATDRASSYEQYF
TRBJ1-5	NA	NA	TRBV6-6	TGTGCCAGCAGTTACGCTCAGGGACACTATCAGCCCCAGCATTTT	CASSYAQGHYQPQHF
TRBJ2-7	once	TRBD1	TRBV24-1	TGTGCCACCAGTGACCCCGGGACAGGGGTCGAGCAGTACTTC	CATSDPGTGVEQYF
TRBJ1-1	NA	TRBD1	TRBV12-3/TRBV12-4	TGTGCCAGCAGCCCGGGACAGTACACTGAAGCTTTCTTT	CASSPGQYTEAFF
TRBJ2-1	NA	TRBD2	TRBV11-3	TGTGCCAGCAGGCCCACTAGCGGGGCTCATGAGCAGTTCTTC	CASRPTSGAHEQFF
TRBJ2-3	NA	NA	TRBV27	TGTGCCAGCAGTCCGGGTAACACAGATACGCAGTATTTT	CASSPGNTDTQYF
TRBJ2-7	once	NA	TRBV21-1	TGTGCCAGCAGCAAAAACCCGGGGGGCCCACGGGACAGGAGCTCCTACGAGCAGTACTTC	CASSKNPGGPRDRSSYEQYF
TRBJ2-2	NA	TRBD2	TRBV6-5	TGTGCCAGCAGACGGACTAGTTTGGACACCGGGGAGCTGTTTTTT	CASRRTSLDTGELFF
TRBJ2-7	once	NA	TRBV10-3	TGTGCCATCAGTGATTTTCCGGGAGTTGAAGGGCAGTACTTC	CAISDFPGVEGQYF
TRBJ1-5	NA	NA	TRBV28	TGTGCCAGCACCGAACCACTGAATCAGCCCCAGCATTTT	CASTEPLNQPQHF
TRBJ1-5	once	NA	TRBV28	TGTGCCAGCAGTTTGGATGGGCTGCAGCCCCAGCATTTT	CASSLDGLQPQHF
TRBJ1-4	NA	NA	TRBV28	TGTGCCAGCCGGTCTAATGAAAAACTGTTTTTT	CASRSNEKLFF
TRBJ1-2	NA	TRBD1	TRBV4-1	TGCGCCAGCAGCCAAGTGGTAACAAAACCGGGACAGGGGGCGATGCTTAACTATGGCTACACCTTC	CASSQVVTKPGQGAMLNYGYTF
TRBJ2-1	once	TRBD2	TRBV7-3	TGTGCCAGCAGCGCGGGGACTAATAGTGAGCAGTTCTTC	CASSAGTNSEQFF
TRBJ2-7	NA	TRBD2	TRBV4-2	TGTGCCAGCAGCCAAGTGCCCCTAGCGGGAGTCGGGGAGCAGTACTTC	CASSQVPLAGVGEQYF
TRBJ2-1	NA	TRBD2	TRBV24-1	TGTGCCACCAGTGATTATGGAGCGGGAGTCCGCAATGAGCAGTTCTTC	CATSDYGAGVRNEQFF
TRBJ1-3	NA	TRBD1	TRBV10-3	TGTGCCATCAGTGAGTCTAGGGACAGGGGGCCGGCAGGCTCTGGAAACACCATATATTTT	CAISESRDRGPAGSGNTIYF
TRBJ2-1	NA	TRBD2	TRBV6-4	TGTGCCAGCAGCCCCAATCTAGCGGGGTACAATGAGCAGTTCTTC	CASSPNLAGYNEQFF
TRBJ2-2	NA	TRBD2	TRBV7-2	TGTGCCAGCAGCTTGGGGACTAGCACCGGGGAGCTGTTTTTT	CASSLGTSTGELFF
TRBJ2-1	NA	TRBD2	TRBV3-1/TRBV3-2	TGTGCCAGCAGCCAAGAGGGGACTAGCGGTCCCTCCTACAATGAGCAGTTCTTC	CASSQEGTSGPSYNEQFF
TRBJ2-6	few	TRBD2	TRBV5-6	TGTGCCAGCAGCTTGGGACTAGCGGGAATCTCTGGGGCCAACGTCCTGACTTTC	CASSLGLAGISGANVLTF
TRBJ2-2	NA	TRBD1	TRBV27	TGTGCCAGCAGTTTCACAGGGGGCCTTAACACCGGGGAGCTGTTTTTT	CASSFTGGLNTGELFF
TRBJ1-1	NA	NA	TRBV19	TGTGCCAGTAGTAGGGGGGGCGAGGGCACTGAAGCTTTCTTT	CASSRGGEGTEAFF
TRBJ2-2	NA	NA	TRBV18	TGTGCCAGCTCACGGGGGGAGAACACCGGGGAGCTGTTTTTT	CASSRGENTGELFF
TRBJ2-1	NA	TRBD2	TRBV9	TGTGCCAGCAGCGTAGGTGGGCTAGCGGGAAACAATGAGCAGTTCTTC	CASSVGGLAGNNEQFF
TRBJ1-4	NA	NA	TRBV18	TGTGCCAGCTCACCAATGGCAGGATGGGAAAAACTGTTTTTT	CASSPMAGWEKLFF
TRBJ2-3	NA	TRBD2	TRBV11-2	TGTGCCAGCAGCCCTGGACTAGGTAGTACAGATACGCAGTATTTT	CASSPGLGSTDTQYF
TRBJ1-2	NA	TRBD1	TRBV5-4	TGTGCCAGCAGCTTGGACAGGGGGAAAATCTATGGCTACACCTTC	CASSLDRGKIYGYTF
TRBJ2-6	NA	TRBD1	TRBV5-4	TGTGCCAGCAGCAGGACAGGGGCTGGGGCCAACGTCCTGACTTTC	CASSRTGAGANVLTF
TRBJ2-1	NA	TRBD2	TRBV30	TGTGCCTGGAGTCCAAGCCGACTAGCGCACAATGAGCAGTTCTTC	CAWSPSRLAHNEQFF
TRBJ2-7	NA	TRBD1	TRBV5-6	TGTGCCAGCAGCTTGGATTACAGGGGGCTATTCGACGAGCAGTACTTC	CASSLDYRGLFDEQYF
TRBJ2-5	NA	NA	TRBV27	TGTGCCAGCAGGCTAGAACCGTACCAAGAGACCCAGTACTTC	CASRLEPYQETQYF
TRBJ1-2	NA	NA	TRBV14	TGTGCCAGCAGCCAAGGGGGAGGAAATGGCTACACCTTC	CASSQGGGNGYTF
TRBJ2-1	many	TRBD2	TRBV7-6	TGTGCCAGCAGCTACGGGACTAGCGGGACGTACAATGAGCAGTTCTTC	CASSYGTSGTYNEQFF